The 4 T cell receptor beta chains listed next were all sequenced from one sample in a study of T-cell reconstitution after alpha-beta-depleted transplantation in children. Unique molecular identifiers were used in preparing the TCRbeta library. A single record per CDR3 protein comes from TCRdb applying MiXCR to the PCR reads. The data hold 65,000 to 85,000 distinct CDR3 sequences, with approximately 10% observed a single time. Sequencing was performed on PBMCs, taken before TCRalphabeta/CD19-depleted stem cell transplant. These TCRs come from a boy aged 5-17 years with acute myeloid leukemia, due to receive a stem cell transplant.

This clonotype has at least ten counts. The junction departs from the called germline gene at one end, perhaps through a read error. The V and J genes are TRBV7-7 and TRBJ2-7; 7 bases are a match to TRBD1. Germline V gene sequence: CDR1 SSHAT, CDR2 FNYEAQ (reference sequence). This CDR3 contains 14 residues. As DNA, the CDR3 is TGTGCTAGCAGCCGGACAGGAGCAGCCTACGAGCAGTACTTC. This gives the protein CASSRTGAAYEQYF.

This clonotype was seen ten or more times. V gene TRBV11-2 combines with J gene TRBJ2-1, with TRBD1 identical over 12 bases. This CDR3 contains 16 residues. The germline V gene encodes CDR1 SGHAT and CDR2 FQNNGV. Trimming cost V 4 bases and J 6 bases; bases outside gene matches: 7. The CDR3 DNA is TGTGCCAGCAGCTCCTGGGACAGGGGGCTCGGCAATGAGCAGTTCTTC. This codes for CASSSWDRGLGNEQFF.

There are many counts of this clonotype. CDR3 in DNA: TGTGCCACCAGCAGAGATGTGTACAATGAGCAGTTCTTC. Its protein is CATSRDVYNEQFF. The gene calls are TRBV15 and TRBJ2-1; D ambiguous. The germline gives CDR1 LNHNV, CDR2 YYDKDF (reference sequence). V was clipped by 0 bases and J by 4 bases, with 4 bases between them. This CDR3 region has 13 residues.

The DNA for the CDR3 is TGTGCCAGCAGCAACCCACTCAGGGTGAGAGGGCCGGAGACCCAGTACTTC. This gives the protein CASSNPLRVRGPETQYF. The chain uses TRBV6-1 and TRBJ2-5; D may correspond to TRBD1 or TRBD2 (5 bases each). V was shortened by 6 bases and J by 5 bases, with 25 bases between the two germline ends. This CDR3 contains 17 residues. Germline-derived CDR1 and CDR2 are MNHNS and SASEGT.